A single sample gave rise to the 3 T cell receptor beta chains below, sequenced in a study of cytomegalovirus exposure and HLA in healthy donors. The PCR was carried out with 60 Vbeta primers and 13 Jbeta primers. Only in-frame clones appear in the TCRdb table, and some are missing; sequencing was by immunoSEQ multiplex PCR. This sample carries 95,000 to 150,000 clones, around 80% of them seen once, and the ten largest clones take approximately 0.22%. The sequencing sample was made of PBMCs. All receptors derive from a man aged 50-60 years in good health and CMV-seronegative.

The CDR3 is CASSSPGMETQYF. CDR3 nucleotides: TGCGCCAGCAGCTCTCCGGGGATGGAGACCCAGTACTTC. This chain links TRBV5-1 with TRBJ2-5; D possibly corresponds to TRBD2 (5 bases). V shed 3 bases and J shed 5 bases, with 11 bases lying between them. Germline assignment: CDR1 SGHRS and CDR2 YFSETQ. The CDR3 contains 13 residues.

The genes are TRBV28 and TRBJ1-6; perhaps TRBD1 as D (5 bases). Looked up from germline, CDR1 is MDHEN and CDR2 is SYDVKM. The germline V and J ends were trimmed by 11 bases and 6 bases, with 14 bases remaining between them. The CDR3 covers 13 residues. CDR3 coding DNA: TGTGCCCCCGGGGGTGACGGTAATTCACCCCTCCACTTT. Residues: CAPGGDGNSPLHF.

The chain carries TRBV7-9 and TRBJ2-7; TRBD1 matches at 10 bases. With 5 bases clipped from V and 3 bases from J, the junction kept 4 bases outside the gene matches. CDR1 is SEHNR and CDR2 is FQNEAQ in the germline V gene (reference sequence). The CDR3 consists of 14 residues. This CDR3 is CASSGGTGDYEQYF. The CDR3 nucleotides read TGTGCCAGCAGCGGTGGGACAGGGGACTACGAGCAGTACTTC.